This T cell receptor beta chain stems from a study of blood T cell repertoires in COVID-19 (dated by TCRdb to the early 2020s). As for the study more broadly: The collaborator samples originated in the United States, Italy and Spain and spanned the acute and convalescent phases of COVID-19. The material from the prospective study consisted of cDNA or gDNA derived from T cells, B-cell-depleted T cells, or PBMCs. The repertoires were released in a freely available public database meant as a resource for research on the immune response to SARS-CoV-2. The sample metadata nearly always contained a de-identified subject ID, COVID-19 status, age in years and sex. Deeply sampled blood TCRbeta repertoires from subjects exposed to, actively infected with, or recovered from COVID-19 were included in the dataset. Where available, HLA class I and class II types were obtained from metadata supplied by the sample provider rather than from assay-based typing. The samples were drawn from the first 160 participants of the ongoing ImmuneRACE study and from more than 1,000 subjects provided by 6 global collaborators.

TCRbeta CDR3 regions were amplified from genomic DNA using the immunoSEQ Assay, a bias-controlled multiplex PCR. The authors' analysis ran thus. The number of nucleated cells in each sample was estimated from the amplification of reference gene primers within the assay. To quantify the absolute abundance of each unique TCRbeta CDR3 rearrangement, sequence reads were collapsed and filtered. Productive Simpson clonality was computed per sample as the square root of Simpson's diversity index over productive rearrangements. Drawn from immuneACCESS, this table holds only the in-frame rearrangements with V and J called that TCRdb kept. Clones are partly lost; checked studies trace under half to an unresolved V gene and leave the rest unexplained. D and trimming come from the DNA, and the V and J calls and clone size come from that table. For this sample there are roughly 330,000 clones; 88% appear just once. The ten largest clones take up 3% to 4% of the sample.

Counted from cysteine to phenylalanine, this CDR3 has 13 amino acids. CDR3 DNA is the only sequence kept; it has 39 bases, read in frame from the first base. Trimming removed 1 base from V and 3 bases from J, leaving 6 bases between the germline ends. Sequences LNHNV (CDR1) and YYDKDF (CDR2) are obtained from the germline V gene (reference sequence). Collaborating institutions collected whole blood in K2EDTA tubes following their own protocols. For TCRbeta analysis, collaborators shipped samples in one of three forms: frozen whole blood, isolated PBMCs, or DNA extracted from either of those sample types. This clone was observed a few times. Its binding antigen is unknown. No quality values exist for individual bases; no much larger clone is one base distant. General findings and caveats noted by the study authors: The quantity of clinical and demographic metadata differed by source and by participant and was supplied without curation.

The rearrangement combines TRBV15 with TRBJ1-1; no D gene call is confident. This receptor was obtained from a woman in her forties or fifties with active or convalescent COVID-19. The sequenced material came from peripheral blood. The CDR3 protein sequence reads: CATSRGRYTEAFF. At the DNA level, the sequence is TGTGCCACCAGCAGAGGTCGGTACACTGAAGCTTTCTTT. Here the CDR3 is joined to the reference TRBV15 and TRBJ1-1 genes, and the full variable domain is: DAMVIQNPRYQVTQFGKPVTLSCSQTLNHNVMYWYQQKSSQAPKLLFHYYDKDFNNEADTPDNFQSRRPNTSFCFLDIRSPGLGDTAMYLCATSRGRYTEAFFGQGTRLTVV.